The clone carrying this T cell receptor (beta chain) has a single count. Its cognate antigen is unknown. The record originates from a study of vaccination and CD4 T cells after COVID-19. Overall study: Convalescent patients, SARS-CoV-2 positive by nasal swab PCR, comprised some 10 mild cases and one severe case. Cells were stimulated with overlapping spike peptide pools from SARS-CoV-2, HCoV-NL63, HCoV-OC43 and HCoV-229E.

The treatment is: roughly ten-day PBMC culture with coronavirus spike peptide pools or control peptides (ViraFEST assay). Half the medium was replaced with fresh IL-2 medium on days 3 and 7. With the Oncomine TCR Beta short-read assay, DNA from cultured CD4+ T cells was sequenced. TCRdb reprocessed the PCR reads via MiXCR and lists one record per CDR3 protein. Among fewer than 12,000 distinct CDR3 sequences listed, around three fifths were seen once. The receptor's source is a human donor who had recovered from COVID-19. What was sequenced was CD4+ T cells from blood, cultured in vitro.

The CDR3 DNA is TGTGCCAGCAGCGCCACAGGGTTCAATCAGCCCCAGCATTTT. Translation gives CASSATGFNQPQHF. V usage is TRBV6-1 and J usage is TRBJ1-5, with D possibly being TRBD1 (6 bases). V lost 6 bases and J 3 bases, leaving 12 bases between the germline ends. CDR3 length equals 14 residues. Germline assignment: CDR1 MNHNS and CDR2 SASEGT.